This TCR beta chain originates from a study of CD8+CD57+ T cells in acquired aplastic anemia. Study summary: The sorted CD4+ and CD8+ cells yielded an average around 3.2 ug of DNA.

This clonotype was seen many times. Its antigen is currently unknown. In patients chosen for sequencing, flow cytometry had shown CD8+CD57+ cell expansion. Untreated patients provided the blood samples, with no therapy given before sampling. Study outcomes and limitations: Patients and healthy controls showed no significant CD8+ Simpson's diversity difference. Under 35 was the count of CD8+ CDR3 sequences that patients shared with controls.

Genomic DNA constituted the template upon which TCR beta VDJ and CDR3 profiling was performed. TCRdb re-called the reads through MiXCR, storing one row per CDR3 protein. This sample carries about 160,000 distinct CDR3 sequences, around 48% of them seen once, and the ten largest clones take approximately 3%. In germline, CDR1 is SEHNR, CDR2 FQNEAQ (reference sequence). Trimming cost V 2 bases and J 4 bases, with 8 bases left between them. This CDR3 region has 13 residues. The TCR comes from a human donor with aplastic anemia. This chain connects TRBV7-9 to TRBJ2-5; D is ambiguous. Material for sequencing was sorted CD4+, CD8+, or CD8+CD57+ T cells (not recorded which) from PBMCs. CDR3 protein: CASSLLGSETQYF. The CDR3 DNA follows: TGTGCCAGCAGCTTACTGGGTTCAGAGACCCAGTACTTC.